This T cell receptor (beta chain) comes out of a study of T cells after posttransplantation cyclophosphamide. Study results and caveats: Recipient CMV seropositivity and CMV reactivation strongly tracked TRB clonality. TRB overlap between skin or GI tissue T cells and blood was limited. Later post-transplant blood repertoires were often dominated by donor CD8+ memory clones.

This clone was seen at least ten times. What it binds is not known. Germline V gene data show CDR1 as SGHTA and CDR2 as FQGTGA. V shed 5 bases, J shed 4 bases, and the junction held 6 bases outside the gene matches. This CDR3 is built from 15 residues. The table came from immunoSEQ multiplex PCR; TCRdb's copy has only in-frame clones and leaves some out. This repertoire lists about 25,000 clones without singletons; over 1.3% sits in the top ten. Peripheral blood was collected from the related graft donor on the marrow donation day. Source material: PBMCs. The chain couples TRBV7-3 to TRBJ2-2, with 8 bases identical to TRBD1. The clonotype comes from a man aged 50 to 60 in good health, CMV-negative, and a related stem cell transplant donor. CDR3 DNA sequence: TGTGCCAGCAGCGCCCAGGGGGCTGCCACCGGGGAGCTGTTTTTT. Its protein product is CASSAQGAATGELFF. The variable domain in full, completed from reference TRBV7-3 and TRBJ2-2, reads GAGVSQTPSNKVTEKGKYVELRCDPISGHTALYWYRQSLGQGPEFLIYFQGTGAADDSGLPNDRFFAVRPEGSVSTLKIQRTERGDSAVYLCASSAQGAATGELFFGEGSRLTVL.